The 23 T cell receptor beta chains in this list originate from one sample, sequenced in a study of CD8 T cells in ankylosing spondylitis (dated by TCRdb to about 2017). Libraries were built with 5' RACE. Sequencer: Illumina HiSeq 2500. The raw public reads went through TCRdb reprocessing: fastp at Q25, MiXCR clone calling, in-frame beta chains kept. Rows with a matching CDR3 protein are joined into one entry that keeps the most common DNA and genes. This sample comprises about 240,000 distinct CDR3 sequences, around 10% of them detected only once. Roughly 6.8% of the sample lies in the top ten. Sequenced material: blood, either unsorted or a sorted T cell fraction (not recorded which). The source of these receptors is a male donor with ankylosing spondylitis or in good health (not recorded which).

This clonotype came up many times. V and J are TRBV5-1 and TRBJ1-6; D is unresolved. The CDR3 sequence is 14 residues long. The V gene's germline CDR1 is SGHRS and CDR2 YFSETQ. Between the trimmed V and J ends, which lost 0 bases and 5 bases, there was a span of 6 bases. CDR3 region: CASSLDRNNSPLHF. In nucleotides, the CDR3 is TGCGCCAGCAGCTTGGACCGGAATAATTCACCCCTCCACTTT.

This clonotype came up many times. The genes are TRBV5-5 and TRBJ1-1; D ambiguous. V shed 0 bases and J shed 0 bases, with 9 bases lying between them. The length of the CDR3 is 15 residues. The germline gives CDR1 SGHKS, CDR2 YYEKEE (reference sequence). The CDR3 nucleotides are TGTGCCAGCAGCTTGGTAGGCAGCCTGAACACTGAAGCTTTCTTT. Translation: CASSLVGSLNTEAFF.

In this sample, this clonotype turned up a few times. Here the CDR3 reads CSAAPTSGEGNEQFF. The CDR3 DNA reads TGCAGTGCTGCCCCGACTAGCGGGGAGGGAAATGAGCAGTTCTTC. The chain links TRBV20-1 to TRBJ2-1, with TRBD2 matching over 11 bases. Trimming cost V 5 bases and J 7 bases; bases outside gene matches: 10. This CDR3 spans 15 amino acids. CDR1 is DFQATT, CDR2 SNEGSKA, per germline (reference sequence).

This clonotype was detected many times. The chain uses TRBV15 and TRBJ2-7; D may be TRBD2 (6 bases). Trimming removed 2 bases from V and 5 bases from J, with 13 bases in between. Germline V gene lookup returns CDR1 LNHNV and CDR2 YYDKDF (reference sequence). CDR3 size: 14 residues. CDR3 in amino acids: CATSRLGGRDEQYF. The DNA of the CDR3 is TGTGCCACCAGCAGACTCGGGGGTCGAGACGAGCAGTACTTC.

This clonotype was recorded many times. V gene TRBV24-1 combines with J gene TRBJ2-2; TRBD1 aligns across 9 bases. The length of the CDR3 is 16 residues. J was trimmed by 6 bases and V by 4 bases; bases with no gene match: 8. The germline V gene encodes CDR1 KGHDR and CDR2 SFDVKD. CDR3 nucleotides: TGTGCCACCAGTGAGACCGGGACAGGGATCGCCGGGGAGCTGTTTTTT. Protein product: CATSETGTGIAGELFF.

This clonotype showed up many times. CDR3: CAIGGEVRGSNEKLFF. CDR3 nucleotide sequence: TGTGCCATCGGTGGAGAGGTCAGGGGGTCTAATGAAAAACTGTTTTTT. The chain recombines TRBV10-3 with TRBJ1-4, with TRBD1 matching 7 bases. The CDR3 has 16 amino acids. Per germline, CDR1 ENHRY and CDR2 SYGVKD. V dropped 8 bases and J dropped 3; count of bases not matched to a gene: 12.

This clonotype was seen more than once but under ten times. The rearrangement links TRBV29-1 to TRBJ2-7; no firm D call. The CDR3 covers 11 residues. V dropped 7 bases and J dropped 3 bases, with 10 bases sitting between them. Germline assignment: CDR1 SQVTM and CDR2 ANQGSEA. The CDR3 sequence is CSARKDYEQYF. For the CDR3, the DNA is TGCAGCGCCAGAAAAGACTACGAGCAGTACTTC.

About this clonotype: Possible read error: a much larger clone is one base away. This chain uses TRBV6-1 with TRBJ1-5, with 8 bases aligning to TRBD1. This CDR3 region has 15 residues. In germline, CDR1 is MNHNS, CDR2 SASEGT. CDR3 sequence: CATSELSGGSQPQHF. The CDR3 DNA follows: TGTGCCACCAGTGAATTGTCAGGGGGCTCTCAGCCCCAGCATTTT.

This clonotype was seen only a few times. This chain connects TRBV20-1 to TRBJ1-3, with a possible D match to TRBD1 (5 bases). V lost 3 bases to trimming and J lost 4 bases, with 10 bases between them. CDR1 and CDR2 (germline): DFQATT, SNEGSKA (reference sequence). CDR3 length: 13 amino acids. The DNA of the CDR3 is TGCAGTGCTAGCAGGGTTCGGGGAAACACCATATATTTT. Translated: CSASRVRGNTIYF.

There are many counts of this clonotype. The rearrangement links TRBV28 to TRBJ2-2, with D unresolved. CDR3 length: 13 amino acids. V was pared by 6 bases and J by 5 bases, with 10 bases between. Germline V gene lookup returns CDR1 MDHEN and CDR2 SYDVKM. The chain's CDR3 is CASSKLSTGELFF. The CDR3, as DNA: TGTGCCAGCAGCAAACTGAGTACCGGGGAGCTGTTTTTT.

This clonotype was detected a few times. The chain uses TRBV11-2 and TRBJ1-2; D is uncertain. Deletions cut 1 base from V and 8 bases from J, with 32 bases between. This CDR3 contains 20 residues. Germline CDR1 is SGHAT and CDR2 is FQNNGV. Here the CDR3 DNA reads TGTGCCAGCAGCTTAGTGTGGAGTGCCGTCAGAGGCATCCCCAAACAAGGCTACACCTTC. Translation: CASSLVWSAVRGIPKQGYTF.

This rearrangement joins TRBV28 to TRBJ1-1; D uncertain. V was pared by 8 bases and J by 2 bases, with 6 bases between. This CDR3 has 11 amino acids. Germline CDR1 reads MDHEN; CDR2 reads SYDVKM. CDR3 protein: CASCLNTEAFF. The DNA for the CDR3 is TGTGCCAGCTGCCTCAACACTGAAGCTTTCTTT.

The J gene is TRBJ1-5, the V gene TRBV28, with TRBD1 matching over 10 bases. After removal of 5 bases from V and 2 bases from J, the junction contained 18 bases not matched to a gene. The V gene's germline CDR1 is MDHEN and CDR2 SYDVKM. The CDR3 extends over 20 amino acids. The CDR3 is CASSPKLTGTGVRGNQPQHF. CDR3 DNA sequence: TGTGCCAGCAGTCCGAAGCTAACCGGGACAGGGGTGCGAGGCAATCAGCCCCAGCATTTT.

This clonotype was found many times. The V and J genes are TRBV20-1 and TRBJ2-3; 12 nucleotides align to TRBD2. The length of the CDR3 is 15 residues. V was clipped by 0 bases and J by 5 bases; unmatched bases: 3. Germline V lookup: CDR1 DFQATT, CDR2 SNEGSKA (reference sequence). The CDR3 spells CSARDRLAGVDTQYF. CDR3 coding DNA: TGCAGTGCTAGAGATAGACTAGCGGGGGTAGATACGCAGTATTTT.

There are many counts of this clonotype. This chain joins TRBV5-1 and TRBJ1-2, with 7 bases matching TRBD1. V trimming: 3 bases; J trimming: 2 bases; junction bases outside the gene matches: 10. This CDR3 contains 16 residues. In germline, CDR1 is SGHRS, CDR2 YFSETQ. The CDR3 DNA sequence: TGCGCCAGCAGCTCAAACGGACAGGTACTAAACTATGGCTACACCTTC. Protein: CASSSNGQVLNYGYTF.

V usage is TRBV5-1 and J usage is TRBJ2-3, with TRBD1 matching 9 bases. Germline values: CDR1 SGHRS, CDR2 YFSETQ. The CDR3 contains 16 residues. The ends lost 1 base at V and 6 bases at J; junction bases unmatched: 9. The CDR3 region has the DNA TGCGCCAGCAGCTTGCGAACAGGGGGCCCCTCGGATACGCAGTATTTT. Amino acids: CASSLRTGGPSDTQYF.

This clonotype was observed many times. This chain joins TRBV6-1 and TRBJ2-1, with TRBD2 matching over 13 bases. The CDR3 sequence is 17 residues long. Germline assignment: CDR1 MNHNS and CDR2 SASEGT. V lost 5 bases and J lost 7; bases outside the gene matches: 11. The CDR3 bases are TGTGCCAGCAGTCAGTCCAGACGGACTAGCGGGAGTAATGAGCAGTTCTTC. It yields the protein CASSQSRRTSGSNEQFF.

The chain joins TRBV12-3 or TRBV12-4 to TRBJ2-1; 9 positions match TRBD2. The CDR3 extends over 15 amino acids. J gave up 7 bases and V 5 bases, and 9 bases lay outside the gene matches. CDR3 in amino acids: CASSNPGLAPNEQFF. CDR3 nucleotides: TGTGCCAGCAGTAACCCGGGACTAGCCCCGAATGAGCAGTTCTTC.

The table lists this clonotype with many counts. This chain joins TRBV7-3 and TRBJ2-1; the D gene is possibly TRBD2 (6 bases). Trimming pared 4 bases from V and 6 bases from J, leaving 16 bases between. CDR1 and CDR2 (germline): SGHTA, FQGTGA. The CDR3 covers 15 residues. Here the CDR3 DNA reads TGTGCCAGCAGCTCCGGACTGGGAGGATTCAATGAGCAGTTCTTC. The encoded protein is CASSSGLGGFNEQFF. The full variable domain, in which reference TRBV7-3 and TRBJ2-1 provide the parts outside the CDR3, is GAGVSQTPSNKVTEKGKYVELRCDPISGHTALYWYRQSLGQGPEFLIYFQGTGAADDSGLPNDRFFAVRPEGSVSTLKIQRTERGDSAVYLCASSSGLGGFNEQFFGPGTRLTVL.

This clonotype was counted many times. The chain's CDR3 is CASSFLREQFF. The CDR3 region has the DNA TGTGCCAGCAGTTTTCTCAGGGAGCAGTTCTTC. V gene TRBV12-3 or TRBV12-4 combines with J gene TRBJ2-1, with D unresolved. V was clipped by 3 bases and J by 10 bases, with 7 bases between them. The CDR3 covers 11 residues.

This clonotype was seen many times. The chain employs TRBV5-1 and TRBJ2-5; D is possibly TRBD2 (5 bases). Germline V CDR1 and CDR2: SGHRS, YFSETQ. The V gene lost 4 bases and the J gene lost 4 bases, with 14 bases spanning the gap. The CDR3 covers 14 residues. The CDR3 coding sequence is TGCGCCAGCAGCGAGCGGCCAGGAGGAGAGACCCAGTACTTC. Its protein is CASSERPGGETQYF.

This clonotype was observed at least ten times. The rearrangement links TRBV29-1 to TRBJ2-7, with 10 bases that match TRBD1. V was clipped by 7 bases and J by 3 bases; unmatched bases: 3. CDR1 is SQVTM, CDR2 ANQGSEA, per germline. The CDR3 length is 12 residues. The CDR3: CSAGDRGYEQYF. In DNA form, the CDR3 reads TGCAGCGCCGGGGACAGGGGCTACGAGCAGTACTTC.

This clonotype has just a few counts. The genes are TRBV7-2 and TRBJ2-1; tentatively, D is TRBD2 (5 bases). The CDR3 has 14 residues. Trimming shortened V by 6 bases and J by 2 bases, and 11 bases separated the two germline ends. CDR1 and CDR2 from the germline V gene are SGHTA and FQGNSA. The CDR3 DNA reads TGTGCCAGCAGGCTAGCCTCAACCTACAATGAGCAGTTCTTC. Protein sequence: CASRLASTYNEQFF.